Each of the 22 T cell receptor beta chains below was sequenced from the same sample in a study of OX40 agonist ivuxolimab in advanced cancers. Only in-frame clones appear in the TCRdb table, and some are missing; sequencing was by immunoSEQ multiplex PCR. The data show roughly 56,000 clones, less than 90% seen once. The starting material was CD4+ or CD8+ T cells sorted from blood, obtained in a trial of the OX40 agonist ivuxolimab. These receptors came from an adult with an advanced solid tumor such as melanoma, head and neck, liver or kidney cancer.

The V gene is TRBV19, the J gene TRBJ1-1, with 7 bases fitting TRBD1. The V gene's germline CDR1 is LNHDA and CDR2 SQIVND (reference sequence). The CDR3 loop spans 14 amino acids. J gave up 4 bases and V 5 bases, and 7 bases lay outside the gene matches. The CDR3 spells CASSPQGVGTEAFF. CDR3 bases: TGTGCCAGTAGTCCGCAGGGGGTCGGCACTGAAGCTTTCTTT.

J is TRBJ2-5 and V is TRBV11-2; D call uncertain. Germline CDR1 and CDR2: SGHAT and FQNNGV. V lost 5 bases, J lost 1 base, and 2 bases lay in between. The CDR3 extends over 11 amino acids. CDR3 coding DNA: TGTGCCAGCAGCCTCCAAGAGACCCAGTACTTC. Protein sequence: CASSLQETQYF.

This chain joins TRBV5-8 and TRBJ2-7; D unresolved. Per germline, CDR1 SGHTS and CDR2 YDEGEE. Trimming shortened V by 4 bases and J by 0 bases, and 11 bases separated the two germline ends. The CDR3 extends over 14 amino acids. CDR3 in DNA: TGTGCCAGCAGCCGAAGGATCGACTCCTACGAGCAGTACTTC. It encodes CASSRRIDSYEQYF. The whole variable domain, remainder taken from reference TRBV5-8 and TRBJ2-7, is EAGVTQSPTHLIKTRGQQATLRCSPISGHTSVYWYQQALGLGLQFLLWYDEGEERNRGNFPPRFSGRQFPNYSSELNVNALELEDSALYLCASSRRIDSYEQYFGPGTRLTVT.

J is TRBJ2-1 and V is TRBV5-1; D remains ambiguous. The ends were cut back, 0 bases at V and 1 base at J, with 11 bases in the middle. This CDR3 has 16 amino acids. Germline V gene sequence: CDR1 SGHRS, CDR2 YFSETQ. The CDR3 loop is CASSLVPTPSYNEQFF. The CDR3 DNA reads as TGCGCCAGCAGCTTGGTGCCGACTCCGTCCTACAATGAGCAGTTCTTC. The whole variable domain, remainder taken from reference TRBV5-1 and TRBJ2-1, is KAGVTQTPRYLIKTRGQQVTLSCSPISGHRSVSWYQQTPGQGLQFLFEYFSETQRNKGNFPGRFSGRQFSNSRSEMNVSTLELGDSALYLCASSLVPTPSYNEQFFGPGTRLTVL.

This clone showed up just once. CDR3 DNA: TGTGCCAGTAGTATAGACGGGACTAGCGAGTACAATGAGCAGTTCTTC. It codes for CASSIDGTSEYNEQFF. The chain has TRBV19 and TRBJ2-1; 10 bases fit TRBD2. Germline V gives CDR1 LNHDA, CDR2 SQIVND (reference sequence). CDR3 length equals 16 residues. Losses at the gene ends were 0 bases for V and 4 bases for J; bases not matched to a gene: 3. Drawing the rest from reference TRBV19 and TRBJ2-1, the complete variable domain is DGGITQSPKYLFRKEGQNVTLSCEQNLNHDAMYWYRQDPGQGLRLIYYSQIVNDFQKGDIAEGYSVSREKKESFPLTVTSAQKNPTAFYLCASSIDGTSEYNEQFFGPGTRLTVL.

The J gene is TRBJ1-6, the V gene TRBV6-6; D remains ambiguous. Germline V gene sequence: CDR1 MNHNY, CDR2 SVGAGI (reference sequence). The CDR3 totals 14 residues. Trimming took off 5 bases at V and 0 bases at J, with 5 bases between the two ends. DNA for the CDR3: TGTGCCAGCAGTACAGTCTCCTATAATTCACCCCTCCACTTT. Amino acids: CASSTVSYNSPLHF.

This clone was recorded only once. The V gene is TRBV6-6, the J gene TRBJ2-1, with D hard to call. V was cut by 1 base and J by 0 bases, with 4 bases left in between. This CDR3 spans 14 amino acids. In germline, CDR1 is MNHNY, CDR2 SVGAGI (reference sequence). The DNA for the CDR3 is TGTGCCAGCAGTTACTTGGGCTCCTACAATGAGCAGTTCTTC. Translated, it gives CASSYLGSYNEQFF.

V and J are TRBV11-2 and TRBJ2-7; no clear D gene. Trimming removed 5 bases from V and 7 bases from J, with 21 bases in between. The germline CDR1 and CDR2 sequences are SGHAT and FQNNGV. The length of the CDR3 is 15 residues. The CDR3 sequence is CASSLGRYSSSEQYF. The CDR3 nucleotides read TGTGCCAGCAGCCTAGGGCGGTACTCCTCGTCGGAGCAGTACTTC.

The V and J genes are TRBV10-3 and TRBJ2-3; TRBD2 matches at 10 bases. Trimming removed 6 bases from V and 3 bases from J; junction bases left unmatched: 9. From germline, CDR1 is ENHRY and CDR2 SYGVKD. This CDR3 has 16 amino acids. CDR3 DNA sequence: TGTGCCATCAGCTCACAATCTAGCGGGAGTACAGATACGCAGTATTTT. This gives the protein CAISSQSSGSTDTQYF.

The CDR3 region is CASTRGGGATEAFF. In nucleotides, the CDR3 is TGTGCCAGCACTCGGGGAGGAGGTGCCACTGAAGCTTTCTTT. This chain uses TRBV2 with TRBJ1-1, with unresolved D. CDR1 is SNHLY and CDR2 is FYNNEI in the germline V gene. Trimming shortened V by 7 bases and J by 4 bases, and 16 bases separated the two germline ends. The CDR3 has 14 residues. Based on the CDR3 plus reference TRBV2 and TRBJ1-1, the full variable domain is EPEVTQTPSHQVTQMGQEVILRCVPISNHLYFYWYRQILGQKVEFLVSFYNNEISEKSEIFDDQFSVERPDGSNFTLKIRSTKLEDSAMYFCASTRGGGATEAFFGQGTRLTVV.

This sequence joins TRBV4-1 and TRBJ2-7; D may be TRBD2 (6 bases). V lost 1 base and J lost 3, with 13 bases in between. The CDR3 contains 15 residues. CDR1 is MGHRA and CDR2 is YSYEKL in the germline V gene. The CDR3 nucleotides read TGCGCCAGCAGCCAAGGGATAGGAGCGGGCTACGAGCAGTACTTC. Translating gives CASSQGIGAGYEQYF.

The chain is built from TRBV28 and TRBJ1-6; the D is unclear. Germline V CDR1 and CDR2: MDHEN, SYDVKM. V gave up 6 bases and J gave up 10 bases, with 25 bases separating them. The CDR3 covers 17 residues. This chain's CDR3 is CASSQDETSRLGSPLHF. DNA of the CDR3: TGTGCCAGCAGCCAAGATGAGACCTCCCGACTCGGCTCACCCCTCCACTTT.

The chain joins TRBV10-2 to TRBJ2-7; TRBD1 matches at 8 bases. The junction had 5 bases not matched to a gene; V was cut back by 6 bases and J by 1 base. The CDR3 runs to 14 residues. The germline V gene has CDR1 WSHSY and CDR2 SAAADI. The DNA of the CDR3 is TGCGCCAGCAGGGACAGGGCCGATTCCTACGAGCAGTACTTC. Encoded protein: CASRDRADSYEQYF.

The rearrangement joins TRBV30 to TRBJ2-1; TRBD2 is a possible D gene (6 bases). CDR3 size: 14 residues. Between the trimmed V and J ends, which lost 4 bases and 7 bases, there was a span of 17 bases. In germline, CDR1 is GTSNPN, CDR2 SVGIG (reference sequence). The CDR3 spells CAWTGLPRRNEQFF. CDR3 nucleotides: TGTGCCTGGACCGGACTACCAAGGAGGAATGAGCAGTTCTTC.

The chain is built from TRBV28 and TRBJ2-1, with a possible D match to TRBD2 (6 bases). Germline V gives CDR1 MDHEN, CDR2 SYDVKM. There are 11 residues in the CDR3. V shed 6 bases and J shed 15 bases, with 15 bases lying between them. The CDR3 bases are TGTGCCAGCAGGTCTGCGGGGCAGCCGTTCTTC. Protein product: CASRSAGQPFF.

The rearrangement uses TRBV5-1 and TRBJ1-5; D gene uncertain. Germline V gives CDR1 SGHRS, CDR2 YFSETQ. Trimming pared 7 bases from V and 0 bases from J, leaving 8 bases between. The CDR3 is 13 residues long. CDR3 nucleotides: TGCGCCAGCGGGGTAGATAGCAATCAGCCCCAGCATTTT. Its translation is CASGVDSNQPQHF.

A few counts support this clone. The rearrangement links TRBV19 to TRBJ2-7; possibly TRBD1 for D (6 bases). CDR1 is LNHDA, CDR2 SQIVND, per germline (reference sequence). The V end was cut by 4 bases, the J end by 0 bases, with 16 bases between. The CDR3 is 16 residues long. The CDR3 coding sequence is TGTGCCAGTAGTACCGGGACACGATCTTTCTCCTACGAGCAGTACTTC. Translating gives CASSTGTRSFSYEQYF.

This chain joins TRBV28 and TRBJ2-5; TRBD2 matches 8 bases. The junction had 8 bases not matched to a gene; V was cut back by 2 bases and J by 3 bases. Germline CDR1 MDHEN, CDR2 SYDVKM. The CDR3 totals 16 residues. The CDR3 region is CASSLLGGAGKETQYF. The CDR3 DNA reads as TGTGCCAGCAGTTTACTCGGGGGGGCGGGAAAAGAGACCCAGTACTTC. Supplemented by reference TRBV28 and TRBJ2-5, the full variable domain reads DVKVTQSSRYLVKRTGEKVFLECVQDMDHENMFWYRQDPGLGLRLIYFSYDVKMKEKGDIPEGYSVSREKKERFSLILESASTNQTSMYLCASSLLGGAGKETQYFGPGTRLLVL.

The CDR3 sequence: CASSVRDRGLETQYF. DNA for the CDR3: TGTGCCAGCAGCGTCCGGGACAGGGGGTTAGAGACCCAGTACTTC. The chain combines TRBV9 with TRBJ2-5; 11 nucleotides align to TRBD1. Looked up from germline, CDR1 is SGDLS and CDR2 is YYNGEE. The trim removed 2 bases at V and 4 bases at J, leaving 4 bases unmatched. The CDR3 has 15 residues.

The J gene is TRBJ1-1, the V gene TRBV7-8, with 8 bases lining up with TRBD1. V dropped 5 bases and J dropped 5; count of bases not matched to a gene: 10. CDR1 is SGHVS and CDR2 is FQNEAQ in the germline V gene. This CDR3 is built from 15 residues. CDR3 nucleotide sequence: TGTGCCAGCAGCAAACCCAGGGGGCGCGGAACTGAAGCTTTCTTT. It encodes CASSKPRGRGTEAFF.

CDR3 DNA sequence: TGTGCCAGCTCACCTTTCCAGGGGTGGGACACCGGGGAGCTGTTTTTT. Its protein product is CASSPFQGWDTGELFF. This rearrangement joins TRBV18 to TRBJ2-2; D possibly corresponds to TRBD1 (6 bases). V was cut by 3 bases and J by 3 bases, with 14 bases left in between. The CDR3 runs 16 residues. CDR1 and CDR2 (germline): KGHSH, LQKENI.

The chain is built from TRBV5-5 and TRBJ2-5; 9 bases are shared with TRBD1. Per the germline V gene, CDR1 is SGHKS and CDR2 is YYEKEE (reference sequence). The CDR3 is 15 amino acids. The V and J ends lost 0 bases and 5 bases, in that order; junction bases with no gene match: 5. CDR3 in DNA: TGTGCCAGCAGCTTGGATGGGACAGGGATCGAGACCCAGTACTTC. This encodes CASSLDGTGIETQYF.